These 8 T cell receptor delta chains originate from one sample sequenced in a study of γδ T cells in repeated Plasmodium falciparum infection. Gammadelta T cells were flow-sorted from PBMC into Vgamma9/Vdelta2+ and Vdelta2-negative populations for bulk analysis. TCRdb reanalyzed the multiplex PCR reads using CATT. The sample comprises 85,000 to 90,000 delta-chain clones, roughly 1.4% of which are singletons, and 9% rests with the top ten. The specimen was gamma-delta T cells from blood. These receptors were collected from a pool of human donors (malaria-infected and uninfected, not separated).

About this clone: This DNA's translation and the protein TCRdb lists, from a much larger clone, do not match at residue 10, likely due to a read error; the protein shown is translated from the DNA. The CDR3: CACDPLRSIRGDNTDKLIF. DNA of the CDR3: TGTGCCTGTGACCCACTCCGGTCCATAAGAGGGGATAACACCGATAAACTCATCTTT. The chain carries TRDV2 and TRDJ1; the match to TRDD3 covers 7 bases. No J gene is reported in TCRdb; it was inferred here by comparing the DNA with germline. With 3 bases clipped from V and 0 bases from J, the junction kept 18 bases outside the gene matches. This CDR3 is 19 amino acids long. The V gene's germline CDR1 is GEAIGNYY and CDR2 EKD.

About this clone: The mismatch at residue 18 between this DNA's translation and the TCRdb protein of a much larger clone likely reflects a read error; the protein shown is translated from the DNA. The J gene is uncalled and the V gene is TRDV1; TRDD3, the D gene given by the table, was not confirmed from the DNA. In germline, CDR1 is TSWWSYY, CDR2 QGS. The CDR3 totals 20 residues. The CDR3, as DNA: TGTGCTCTTGGGCCTATCTCCCTGGCCCTCCCCCGAGGTGATTCCGATAAACCCATCTTT. Protein: CALGPISLALPRGDSDKPIF.

This clone appeared a few times. A read error is the likely source, as a far larger clone sits one nucleotide away. The same CDR3 is also encoded by other DNA sequences in this sample. The chain links TRDV1 to TRDJ1; a weak D match, TRDD3 (5 bases). TCRdb offers no J gene call, so here the DNA was matched to germline to obtain one. The CDR3 is made up of 22 amino acids. CDR1 is TSWWSYY and CDR2 is QGS in the germline V gene. CDR3 DNA: TGTGCCCTTGGGGAACCCGGTCCCTTTTGCCGTACGGTGGCCGGGTGCACCGATAAACTCATCTTT. Translated, it gives CALGEPGPFCRTVAGCTDKLIF.

In this sample, this clone turned up many times. Other nucleotide sequences from this sample produce the same CDR3. V and J are TRDV1 and TRDJ1, with 8 bases that match TRDD3. After removal of 1 base from V and 0 bases from J, the junction contained 25 bases not matched to a gene. The CDR3 has 23 amino acids. The V gene's germline CDR1 is TSWWSYY and CDR2 QGS. CDR3 protein: CALGEPFRGPNEYWGFHTDKLIF. The DNA for the CDR3 is TGTGCTCTTGGGGAACCTTTCCGGGGGCCTAACGAGTACTGGGGGTTTCACACCGATAAACTCATCTTT.

Regarding this clone: This probably arose from a read error, given a far larger clone one base away. The sample contains more than one DNA sequence encoding this CDR3. The chain couples TRDV2 to TRDJ1; 7 bases are shared with TRDD3. TCRdb gives no J gene; it was assigned here by matching the DNA to germline. Germline V lookup: CDR1 GEAIGNYY, CDR2 EKD. The CDR3 sequence is 17 residues long. The junction had 11 bases not matched to a gene; V was cut back by 0 bases and J by 2 bases. The DNA for the CDR3 is TGTGCCTGTGACACCGTTGGTGGGGGACAACTGACCGATAAACTCATCTTT. It codes for CACDTVGGGQLTDKLIF.

Comments on this clone: For this DNA, TCRdb reports the protein of a much larger clone, which diverges at residue 13, most likely from a read error; the protein presented here is translated directly from the DNA. V gene TRDV1 combines with J gene TRDJ1, with 7 nucleotides matching TRDD3. The CDR3 is 15 amino acids. Germline lookup yields CDR1 TSWWSYY and CDR2 QGS. CDR3 residues: CALGELGRIRIKRIF. In DNA, the CDR3 is TGTGCTCTTGGGGAACTAGGAAGGATACGCATTAAACGCATCTTT.

The sample holds a few counts of this clone. TCRdb pairs this DNA with a much larger clone's protein that differs at residue 6, likely a read error; the protein shown was translated from the DNA. V is TRDV1 and J is TRDJ1; 7 nucleotides match TRDD3. Germline matching of the DNA provided the J gene here, since TCRdb leaves it blank. Germline values: CDR1 TSWWSYY, CDR2 QGS. V lost 10 bases, J lost 3 bases, and 17 bases stayed unmatched. This CDR3 comprises 16 residues. CDR3 nucleotide sequence: TGTGCTCCGCACCCCCACTGGGGAATGGGGGCCGATAAACTCATCTTT. This sequence encodes CAPHPHWGMGADKLIF.

This clone was seen a handful of times. One base separates it from a far larger clone, so it is likely a read error. Other DNA sequences of this sample code for an identical CDR3. The chain links TRDV1 to TRDJ1, with TRDD3 matching 12 bases. In the absence of a J gene in TCRdb, the DNA was matched to germline to assign it here. CDR1 and CDR2 from the germline V gene are TSWWSYY and QGS. CDR3 size: 28 residues. The CDR3 here is CALGERGEFAFPPSRTVWGIRGTDRLIF. CDR3 coding DNA: TGTGCCCTTGGGGAACGGGGCGAGTTTGCCTTCCCCCCTTCTCGTACTGTCTGGGGGATACGGGGCACCGATAGACTCATCTTT.